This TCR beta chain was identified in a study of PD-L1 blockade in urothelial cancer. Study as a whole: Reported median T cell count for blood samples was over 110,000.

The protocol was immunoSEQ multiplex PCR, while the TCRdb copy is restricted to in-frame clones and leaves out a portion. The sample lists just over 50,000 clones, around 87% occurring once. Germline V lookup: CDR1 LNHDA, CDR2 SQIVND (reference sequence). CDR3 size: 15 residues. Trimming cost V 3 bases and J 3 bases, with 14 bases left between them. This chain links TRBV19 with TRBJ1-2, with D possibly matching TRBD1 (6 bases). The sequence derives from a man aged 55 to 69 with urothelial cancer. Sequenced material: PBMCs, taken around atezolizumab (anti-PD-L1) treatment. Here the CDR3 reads CASSIQPGEYYGYTF. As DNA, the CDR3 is TGTGCCAGTAGTATTCAGCCAGGGGAATACTATGGCTACACCTTC.